This is a list of T cell receptor beta chains from one sample in a study of regulatory T cells in long-lasting Graves disease. TCRdb used MiXCR to reprocess the multiplex PCR reads, holding one entry per CDR3 protein. Found here are under 400,000 distinct CDR3 sequences, around 17% of them singletons; the top ten hold about 32%. These data also formed part of another study, on T cells in Graves' hyperthyroidism and ophthalmopathy.

The source material was peripheral blood mononuclear cells (PBMCs), sampled at new diagnosis, from a patient treated with antithyroid drugs. All receptors come from a man aged 35 to 55 with Graves disease. Each CDR3 is given with its conserved first and last residue. D genes are given only for firm matches. Not every row has a clone size; where given, it reads once, few, many or a size class.

abundance | len | j_gene | d_gene | v_gene | CDR3nt | CDR3aa
. | 14 | TRBJ2-7 | TRBD2 | TRBV3-1 | TGTGCCAGCAGTGAGCGGGGGGTCTCCTACGAGCAGTACTTC | CASSERGVSYEQYF
. | 15 | TRBJ2-1 | . | TRBV10-3 | TGTGCCATCAGTGATTTTCAGGGCAAGAACAATGAGCAGTTCTTC | CAISDFQGKNNEQFF
many | 14 | TRBJ1-2 | . | TRBV6-2/TRBV6-3 | TGTGCCAGCAGGTCTCCGGGGGTAAACTATGGCTACACCTTC | CASRSPGVNYGYTF
many | 14 | TRBJ2-7 | TRBD1 | TRBV13 | TGTGCCAGCAGCCGGACAGGTTTGGCCTACGAGCAGTACTTC | CASSRTGLAYEQYF
many | 15 | TRBJ1-5 | . | TRBV20-1 | TGCAGTGCTTCCAACCGGCAGGGGCTCAATCAGCCCCAGCATTTT | CSASNRQGLNQPQHF
many | 15 | TRBJ2-5 | . | TRBV15 | TGTGCCACCAGCGGGGAGGGGGGCTTCGTGGAGACCCAGTACTTC | CATSGEGGFVETQYF
. | 17 | TRBJ2-3 | TRBD2 | TRBV28 | TGTGCCAGCAGTTTAAAGGGACTAGCGGGGAACACAGATACGCAGTATTTT | CASSLKGLAGNTDTQYF
many | 15 | TRBJ1-5 | . | TRBV20-1 | TGCAGTGCTAGAGTACAGCATTATAGCAATCAGCCCCAGCATTTT | CSARVQHYSNQPQHF
many | 10 | TRBJ1-3 | . | TRBV30 | TGTGCCTGGAGTGTAGGCACCATATATTTT | CAWSVGTIYF
many | 13 | TRBJ1-5 | . | TRBV12-3/TRBV12-4 | TGTGCCAGCAGTTACAACGTCCATCAGCCCCAGCATTTT | CASSYNVHQPQHF
many | 18 | TRBJ2-3 | TRBD2 | TRBV28 | TGTGCCAGCAGTTTCTCCCGGACTAGCGGGGGGGCTTCGGATACGCAGTATTTT | CASSFSRTSGGASDTQYF
many | 15 | TRBJ1-5 | . | TRBV20-1 | TGCAGTGCTAGAGAGGGGTGGAACCCAAATCAGCCCCAGCATTTT | CSAREGWNPNQPQHF
many | 15 | TRBJ2-1 | . | TRBV12-5 | TGTGCTAGTGCAGGGATGGGCGGCTCCTACAATGAGCAGTTCTTC | CASAGMGGSYNEQFF
many | 15 | TRBJ2-1 | . | TRBV18 | TGTGCCAGCTCACCACCGACACCGACCTACAATGAGCAGTTCTTC | CASSPPTPTYNEQFF
many | 12 | TRBJ2-7 | . | TRBV27 | TGTGCCAGCAGGGGCTTGGTGGACGAGCAGTACTTC | CASRGLVDEQYF
. | 14 | TRBJ2-7 | TRBD1 | TRBV7-2 | TGTGCCAGCTTGGTGAGGACAGGGAACTACGAGCAGTACTTC | CASLVRTGNYEQYF
many | 15 | TRBJ1-5 | . | TRBV28 | TGTGCCAGCAGTTTATCCGGGTTCAGGCATCAGCCCCAGCATTTT | CASSLSGFRHQPQHF
many | 14 | TRBJ1-4 | . | TRBV11-3 | TGTGCCAGCAGCGGAGGGGGAACCGATGAAAAACTGTTTTTT | CASSGGGTDEKLFF
. | 13 | TRBJ1-5 | . | TRBV6-2/TRBV6-3 | TGTGCCACGGGGGGTTATAGCAATCAGCCCCAGCATTTT | CATGGYSNQPQHF
. | 15 | TRBJ2-1 | TRBD2 | TRBV7-3 | TGTGCCAGCAGCCCAAGCGGGGGCCACTACAATGAGCAGTTCTTC | CASSPSGGHYNEQFF
many | 15 | TRBJ2-7 | TRBD2 | TRBV11-2 | TGTGCCAGCAGCCCCAATTCGGGACTAGCCTACGAGCAGTACTTC | CASSPNSGLAYEQYF
many | 15 | TRBJ2-7 | . | TRBV5-8 | TGTGCCAGCAGCTTACTTGGCCACAATTTCTACGAGCAGTACTTC | CASSLLGHNFYEQYF
few | 17 | TRBJ1-6 | . | TRBV20-1 | TGCAGTGCTAGAGGAGGCGCTTCGGGACAAGGAGATTCACCCCTCCACTTT | CSARGGASGQGDSPLHF
many | 13 | TRBJ2-1 | TRBD2 | TRBV7-9 | TGTGCCAGCAGACCGGGGGGGATCGATGAGCAGTTCTTC | CASRPGGIDEQFF
. | 14 | TRBJ2-5 | TRBD1 | TRBV4-1 | TGCGCCAGCTCCGGGACAGGGGCTCGGGAGACCCAGTACTTC | CASSGTGARETQYF
few | 16 | TRBJ2-2 | TRBD1 | TRBV6-2/TRBV6-3 | TGTGCCAGCAGTTATTCCGACAGGGGTGGCACCGGGGAGCTGTTTTTT | CASSYSDRGGTGELFF
many | 14 | TRBJ2-1 | . | TRBV7-9 | TGTGCCAGCAGCTTCGGAAGCTCCTACAATGAGCAGTTCTTC | CASSFGSSYNEQFF
. | 13 | TRBJ1-2 | . | TRBV28 | TGTGCCAGCAGTTCTTTGGGGGTGGGTGGCCACACCTTC | CASSSLGVGGHTF
many | 14 | TRBJ1-5 | . | TRBV6-1 | TGTGCCAGCAGTGGGACTATACCTTTTGAGCCCCAGCATTTT | CASSGTIPFEPQHF
. | 15 | TRBJ2-5 | TRBD2 | TRBV25-1 | TGTGCCAGCAGTGAAAGCGGGGCTCTGCCAGAGACCCAGTACTTC | CASSESGALPETQYF
many | 17 | TRBJ1-1 | TRBD1 | TRBV5-5 | TGTGCCAGCAGCCGGACAGGCGTCCTTTTGCAGCGCACTGAAGCTTTCTTT | CASSRTGVLLQRTEAFF
few | 13 | TRBJ2-1 | TRBD2 | TRBV20-1 | TGCCTCCCCACGGGGGGGAATACCCATGAGCAGTTCTTC | CLPTGGNTHEQFF
few | 12 | TRBJ2-1 | . | TRBV9 | TGTGCCAGCAGCGTGTGGGGGGATGAGCAGTTCTTC | CASSVWGDEQFF
many | 14 | TRBJ2-7 | . | TRBV20-1 | TGCAGTGCTAGCAGGACAGCCTTTTCCTACGAGCAGTACTTC | CSASRTAFSYEQYF
few | 17 | TRBJ1-2 | TRBD1 | TRBV12-3/TRBV12-4 | TGTGCCAGCAGCCCGGGACAGACGGCAACGCGCGTCTATGGCTACACCTTC | CASSPGQTATRVYGYTF
. | 11 | TRBJ1-2 | . | TRBV10-3 | TGTGCCATGGGGCCTATCTATGGCTACACCTTC | CAMGPIYGYTF
few | 9 | TRBJ1-2 | . | TRBV6-1 | TGTGCCAGCAGAACTCGGTACACCTTC | CASRTRYTF
many | 14 | TRBJ2-2 | . | TRBV2 | TGTGCCAGCAGTGAGGGGGCCGACACCGGGGAGCTGTTTTTT | CASSEGADTGELFF
many | 15 | TRBJ1-1 | TRBD1 | TRBV20-1 | TGCAGTGCGGCCGGCCGGGACAGACTCGGGGACGGAGCTTTCTTT | CSAAGRDRLGDGAFF
few | 14 | TRBJ2-1 | . | TRBV19 | TGTGCCAGTACCAACCCGACAGAAGGGTATGAGCAGTTCTTC | CASTNPTEGYEQFF
many | 15 | TRBJ1-3 | . | TRBV4-1 | TGCGCCAGCAGCCAGTTCGGGACGGAAGGAAACACCATATATTTT | CASSQFGTEGNTIYF
. | 17 | TRBJ1-5 | . | TRBV28 | TGTGCCAGCAATTCCCTTATCTACGATAAGAGCAATCAGCCCCAGCATTTT | CASNSLIYDKSNQPQHF
. | 13 | TRBJ1-6 | TRBD1 | TRBV6-5 | TGTGCCAGCGCCGGGACAGAAAATTCACCCCTCCACTTT | CASAGTENSPLHF
many | 12 | TRBJ2-3 | . | TRBV6-1 | TGTGCCAGCAGAACTGTTACAGATACGCAGTATTTT | CASRTVTDTQYF
few | 17 | TRBJ1-1 | . | TRBV19 | TGTGCCAGTAGTACTACACAGGACCTATACATGAACACTGAAGCTTTCTTT | CASSTTQDLYMNTEAFF
few | 17 | TRBJ1-6 | . | TRBV10-2 | TGCGCCAGCAGCCTGGACAGTCCAATGGTGGAAGCTTCACCCCTCCACTTT | CASSLDSPMVEASPLHF
many | 14 | TRBJ2-7 | TRBD2 | TRBV7-2 | TGTGCCAGCAGTCCAACGGGGGGGGGATACGAGCAGTACTTC | CASSPTGGGYEQYF
many | 15 | TRBJ1-1 | . | TRBV28 | TGTGCCAGCAACGACCGACGGACCGTCGGGACTGAAGCTTTCTTT | CASNDRRTVGTEAFF
. | 16 | TRBJ2-4 | . | TRBV18 | TGTGCCAGCTCACCAATATCAGGACATTCCAAAAACATTCAGTACTTC | CASSPISGHSKNIQYF
many | 18 | TRBJ2-1 | TRBD2 | TRBV11-1 | TGTGCCAGCAGCTTCAGTATCAGACGGGGGGGAATTGATAATGAGCAGTTCTTC | CASSFSIRRGGIDNEQFF